Listed below are T cell receptor beta chains from one sample, sequenced in a study of T cell responses to AZD1222 COVID-19 vaccine. The assay was immunoSEQ multiplex PCR, and TCRdb's table has in-frame clones only and misses some. Of more than 80,000 clones in the sample, 85% to 90% were seen once. Sequencing was performed on peripheral blood, taken on day 0 of AZD1222 vaccination. These TCRs come from an adult in good health. Each CDR3 is given with its conserved first and last residue. D genes are given only for firm matches. For some rows the clone size is stated as once, few or many, or as a class when expanded; others skip it.

d_gene	abundance	v_gene	j_gene	CDR3nt	CDR3aa
.	.	TRBV7-9	TRBJ1-1	TGTGCCAGTTTGGAGAGGATGAACACTGAAGCTTTCTTT	CASLERMNTEAFF
TRBD2	.	TRBV11-2	TRBJ2-7	TGTGCCAGCAGCTTAAGGCTAGCGGGCTCCTACGAGCAGTACTTC	CASSLRLAGSYEQYF
TRBD1	.	TRBV4-1	TRBJ2-7	TGCGCCAGCAGCCAAGAGACAGGGACCTTCTACGAGCAGTACTTC	CASSQETGTFYEQYF
.	.	TRBV19	TRBJ1-3	TGTGCCAGTAGTGGCTGGGATCTAACCTCTGGAAACACCATATATTTT	CASSGWDLTSGNTIYF
.	once	TRBV12-5	TRBJ1-1	TGTGCTAGTGGTTTGTCTCCGCTCACTGAAGCTTTCTTT	CASGLSPLTEAFF
.	.	TRBV4-1	TRBJ1-1	TGCGCCAGCAGCCAAGTGTTTCAAGGGAGAAACACTGAAGCTTTCTTT	CASSQVFQGRNTEAFF
.	.	TRBV6-2/TRBV6-3	TRBJ1-5	TGTGCCAGCAGTTACTCTGGCGATCAGCCCCAGCATTTT	CASSYSGDQPQHF
.	.	TRBV9	TRBJ2-2	TGTGCCAGCAGCGTCCGGGAAACCGGGGAGCTGTTTTTT	CASSVRETGELFF
.	few	TRBV7-2	TRBJ2-3	TGTGCCAGCAAGGCCCAGCAACGCACAGATACGCAGTATTTT	CASKAQQRTDTQYF
TRBD1	.	TRBV6-1	TRBJ1-5	TGTGCCAGCAGTCCCCCAGGACAGGGCAAACAGCCCCAGCATTTT	CASSPPGQGKQPQHF
.	.	TRBV2	TRBJ1-5	TGTGCCAGCAGTGGGACGGGAGGGTGGCAGCCCCAGCATTTT	CASSGTGGWQPQHF
TRBD2	.	TRBV6-5	TRBJ2-7	TGTGCCAGCAGTTACTCCGCTAGCGGGGCCTACGAGCAGTACTTC	CASSYSASGAYEQYF
TRBD1	.	TRBV6-4	TRBJ1-2	TGTGCCAGCAGTGACTTGTCCCGGGACAGGGACCGTGACTATGGCTACACCTTC	CASSDLSRDRDRDYGYTF
.	.	TRBV12-3/TRBV12-4	TRBJ2-3	TGTGCCAGCAGGGGGCAGGGTTCAGATACGCAGTATTTT	CASRGQGSDTQYF